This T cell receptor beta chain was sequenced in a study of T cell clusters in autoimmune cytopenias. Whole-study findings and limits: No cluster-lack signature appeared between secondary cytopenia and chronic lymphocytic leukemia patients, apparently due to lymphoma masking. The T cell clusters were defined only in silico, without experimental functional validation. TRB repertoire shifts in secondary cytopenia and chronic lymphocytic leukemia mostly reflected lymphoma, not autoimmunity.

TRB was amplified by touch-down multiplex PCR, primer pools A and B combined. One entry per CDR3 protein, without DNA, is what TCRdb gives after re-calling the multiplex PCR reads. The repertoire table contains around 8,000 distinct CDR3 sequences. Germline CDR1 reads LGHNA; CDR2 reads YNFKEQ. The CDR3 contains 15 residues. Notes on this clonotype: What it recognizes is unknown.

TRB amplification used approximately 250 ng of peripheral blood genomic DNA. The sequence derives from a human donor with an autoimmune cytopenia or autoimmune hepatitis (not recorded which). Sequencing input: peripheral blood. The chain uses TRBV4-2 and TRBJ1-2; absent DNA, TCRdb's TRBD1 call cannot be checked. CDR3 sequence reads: CASSRGGGTGGGYTF.